Below are 18 T cell receptor beta chains sequenced from a single sample in a study of blood T cell repertoires in COVID-19. Repertoires were generated with immunoSEQ multiplex PCR, while TCRdb's copy carries only in-frame clones and drops some. The sample consists of some 150,000 clones, 65% to 90% of them appearing once. The sequencing input was peripheral blood. Receptor source: a woman aged 50 to 60 in a cohort sampled during active or convalescent COVID-19.

This chain links TRBV27 with TRBJ1-1; TRBD1 is a possible D gene (6 bases). With 4 bases removed from V and 2 bases from J, the gap between germline ends came to 11 bases. The length of the CDR3 is 14 residues. Germline V gene sequence: CDR1 MNHEY, CDR2 SMNVEV (reference sequence). In nucleotides, the CDR3 is TGTGCCAGCAGTTGGGGGGGGCCCAACACTGAAGCTTTCTTT. Translated: CASSWGGPNTEAFF.

This chain joins TRBV7-9 and TRBJ2-1; weak D call: TRBD2 (5 bases). CDR1 and CDR2 (germline): SEHNR, FQNEAQ (reference sequence). Trimming took 5 bases from V and 6 from J, leaving 17 bases between them. The CDR3 runs 15 residues. CDR3 region: CASSIDGGRGNEQFF. The CDR3 DNA follows: TGTGCCAGCAGCATAGACGGTGGTCGGGGCAATGAGCAGTTCTTC.

The chain has TRBV7-3 and TRBJ2-1, with D tentatively TRBD2 (6 bases). CDR3 length: 13 amino acids. CDR1 and CDR2 (germline): SGHTA, FQGTGA. The germline V and J ends were trimmed by 5 bases and 9 bases, with 14 bases remaining between them. The CDR3: CASSLGGASEQFF. In DNA form, the CDR3 reads TGTGCCAGCAGCCTGGGCGGGGCGAGTGAGCAGTTCTTC.

The V gene is TRBV7-8, the J gene TRBJ1-1, with D unresolved. Trimming shortened V by 1 base and J by 5 bases, and 8 bases separated the two germline ends. CDR1 is SGHVS and CDR2 is FQNEAQ in the germline V gene. The CDR3 runs 13 residues. The CDR3 region is CASSLGQTTEAFF. CDR3 coding DNA: TGTGCCAGCAGCTTAGGGCAGACAACTGAAGCTTTCTTT. Filled out from reference TRBV7-8 and TRBJ1-1, the complete variable domain reads GAGVSQSPRYKVAKRGQDVALRCDPISGHVSLFWYQQALGQGPEFLTYFQNEAQLDKSGLPSDRFFAERPEGSVSTLKIQRTQQEDSAVYLCASSLGQTTEAFFGQGTRLTVV.

The V and J genes are TRBV5-1 and TRBJ2-1; possibly TRBD1 for D (6 bases). Germline CDR1 reads SGHRS; CDR2 reads YFSETQ. Between the trimmed V and J ends, which lost 4 bases and 2 bases, there was a span of 16 bases. The CDR3 consists of 16 residues. CDR3 sequence: CASSIEQGAAYNEQFF. The CDR3 coding sequence is TGCGCCAGCAGCATCGAACAGGGCGCAGCCTACAATGAGCAGTTCTTC.

This sequence joins TRBV4-1 and TRBJ1-5; D possibly corresponds to TRBD1 (6 bases). The CDR3 runs to 18 residues. Per germline, CDR1 MGHRA and CDR2 YSYEKL. V shed 1 base and J shed 2 bases, with 18 bases lying between them. CDR3 DNA sequence: TGCGCCAGCAGCCAAGCGGGGGGCGCCGGGCATGGCAATCAGCCCCAGCATTTT. It codes for CASSQAGGAGHGNQPQHF.

The chain uses TRBV12-5 and TRBJ2-3; 9 nucleotides align to TRBD1. CDR1 and CDR2 (germline): LGHNT, FRNRAP. The CDR3 is made up of 15 amino acids. V gave up 6 bases and J gave up 2 bases; unmatched junction bases: 6. The CDR3 DNA is TGTGCTAGTGGGGGAGGACAGGGGAACACAGATACGCAGTATTTT. It is translated as CASGGGQGNTDTQYF.

The rearrangement joins TRBV6-6 to TRBJ1-3; D is uncertain. The V gene's germline CDR1 is MNHNY and CDR2 SVGAGI (reference sequence). This CDR3 is 16 amino acids long. Trimming stripped 0 bases from V and 0 bases from J, with 9 bases between. The CDR3 coding sequence is TGTGCCAGCAGTTACTCGCGGGGAACCTCTGGAAACACCATATATTTT. Protein product: CASSYSRGTSGNTIYF.

The V and J genes are TRBV6-5 and TRBJ1-1, with TRBD1 matching 12 bases. The germline CDR1 and CDR2 sequences are MNHEY and SVGAGI. The V and J ends lost 5 bases and 9 bases, in that order; junction bases with no gene match: 7. The CDR3 consists of 14 residues. The CDR3 nucleotides read TGTGCCAGCAGTAGTCCCGGGACAGGGGGCAAAGCTTTCTTT. Translating it yields CASSSPGTGGKAFF.

CDR3 region: CAEKSGASEAFF. As DNA, the CDR3 is TGTGCCGAAAAAAGTGGGGCTAGTGAAGCTTTCTTT. The chain uses TRBV12-3 or TRBV12-4 and TRBJ1-1, with D possibly matching TRBD1 (5 bases). The CDR3 has 12 amino acids. Trimming took 11 bases from V and 7 from J, leaving 17 bases between them.

The V and J genes are TRBV6-5 and TRBJ1-2; 7 positions match TRBD1. J gave up 4 bases and V 6 bases, and 5 bases lay outside the gene matches. In germline, CDR1 is MNHEY, CDR2 SVGAGI. CDR3 length: 13 amino acids. CDR3 loop: CASRPRQGYGYTF. CDR3 DNA: TGTGCCAGCAGGCCGAGACAGGGCTATGGCTACACCTTC.

The chain recombines TRBV5-1 with TRBJ1-1; no clear D. This CDR3 spans 14 amino acids. Germline V gene lookup returns CDR1 SGHRS and CDR2 YFSETQ. V was cut by 3 bases and J by 4 bases, with 13 bases left in between. The CDR3 DNA reads as TGCGCCAGCAGCTGGTCGGGCGCGGGCACTGAAGCTTTCTTT. As protein: CASSWSGAGTEAFF. The variable domain in full, completed from reference TRBV5-1 and TRBJ1-1, reads KAGVTQTPRYLIKTRGQQVTLSCSPISGHRSVSWYQQTPGQGLQFLFEYFSETQRNKGNFPGRFSGRQFSNSRSEMNVSTLELGDSALYLCASSWSGAGTEAFFGQGTRLTVV.

This rearrangement joins TRBV11-2 to TRBJ2-2, with D maybe TRBD1 (6 bases). This CDR3 is built from 12 residues. V was cut by 7 bases and J by 6 bases, with 9 bases left in between. Germline CDR1 is SGHAT and CDR2 is FQNNGV. The CDR3 protein is CASKQGAGELFF. In DNA form, the CDR3 reads TGTGCCAGCAAACAGGGTGCCGGGGAGCTGTTTTTT.

The chain is built from TRBV30 and TRBJ2-7; the match to TRBD1 covers 9 bases. This CDR3 has 13 amino acids. V lost 5 bases, J lost 5 bases, and 7 bases stayed unmatched. Germline V gene sequence: CDR1 GTSNPN, CDR2 SVGIG (reference sequence). The CDR3 sequence is CAWRRTGVHEQYF. CDR3 nucleotides: TGTGCCTGGCGCCGGACAGGGGTACACGAGCAGTACTTC.

The chain joins TRBV14 to TRBJ2-7, with D hard to call. V dropped 1 base and J dropped 2 bases, with 9 bases sitting between them. Per germline, CDR1 SGHDN and CDR2 FVKESK. The CDR3 is made up of 14 amino acids. For the CDR3, the DNA is TGTGCCAGCAGCCAAGCCAAGCCCCCCTACGAGCAGTACTTC. It codes for CASSQAKPPYEQYF.

The V gene is TRBV18, the J gene TRBJ1-6, with a weak D call TRBD1 (5 bases). V dropped 4 bases and J dropped 10 bases, with 20 bases sitting between them. The CDR3 totals 16 residues. Germline CDR1 reads KGHSH; CDR2 reads LQKENI. Here the CDR3 reads CASSLHPDSLGSPLHF. The CDR3 DNA reads as TGTGCCAGCTCACTCCATCCCGACAGCCTTGGGTCACCCCTCCACTTT.

The sample holds one count of this clone. The rearrangement joins TRBV11-2 to TRBJ1-2, with a possible D match to TRBD1 (6 bases). The CDR3 is 13 residues long. Trimming removed 3 bases at V and 6 bases at J, with 11 bases between. The V gene's germline CDR1 is SGHAT and CDR2 FQNNGV. The CDR3 bases are TGTGCCAGCAGCTTCCAACAGGGCGATGGCTACACCTTC. Its translation: CASSFQQGDGYTF.

This clone was detected only once. This sequence joins TRBV7-3 and TRBJ2-5; D is unresolved. Germline V gives CDR1 SGHTA, CDR2 FQGTGA. Trimming stripped 2 bases from V and 4 bases from J, with 8 bases between. CDR3 size: 13 residues. The DNA for the CDR3 is TGTGCCAGCAGCTTACTAGGATCAGAGACCCAGTACTTC. Protein product: CASSLLGSETQYF.